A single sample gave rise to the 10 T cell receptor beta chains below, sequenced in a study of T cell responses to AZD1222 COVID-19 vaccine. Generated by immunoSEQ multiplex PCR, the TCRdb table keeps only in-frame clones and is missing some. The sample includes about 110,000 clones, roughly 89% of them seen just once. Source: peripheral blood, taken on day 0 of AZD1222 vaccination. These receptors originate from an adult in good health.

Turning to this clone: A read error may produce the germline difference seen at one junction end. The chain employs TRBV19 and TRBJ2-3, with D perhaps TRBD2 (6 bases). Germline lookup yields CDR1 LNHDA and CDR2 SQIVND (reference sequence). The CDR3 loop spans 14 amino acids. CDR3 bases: TGTGCCAGTAGGACTAGTCCCAGCACGGATACGCAGTATTTT. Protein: CASRTSPSTDTQYF.

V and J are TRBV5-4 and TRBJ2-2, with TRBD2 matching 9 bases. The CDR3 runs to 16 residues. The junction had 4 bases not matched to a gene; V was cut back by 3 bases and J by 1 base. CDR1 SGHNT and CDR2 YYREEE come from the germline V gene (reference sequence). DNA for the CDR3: TGTGCCAGCAGCTCCTTAGCGGGAGTGAACACCGGGGAGCTGTTTTTT. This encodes CASSSLAGVNTGELFF.

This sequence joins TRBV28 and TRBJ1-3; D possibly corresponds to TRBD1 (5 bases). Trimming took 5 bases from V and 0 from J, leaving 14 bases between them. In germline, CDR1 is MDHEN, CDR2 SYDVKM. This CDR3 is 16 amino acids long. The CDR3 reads CASSNLDSSSGNTIYF. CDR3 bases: TGTGCCAGCAGTAACCTCGACAGTAGCTCTGGAAACACCATATATTTT.

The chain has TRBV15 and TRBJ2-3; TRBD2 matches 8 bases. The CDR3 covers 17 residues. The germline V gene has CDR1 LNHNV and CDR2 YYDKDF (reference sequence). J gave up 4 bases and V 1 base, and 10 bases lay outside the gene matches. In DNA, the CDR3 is TGTGCCACCAGCAGAGTACCAGCGGGAGAGGTGCCAGATACGCAGTATTTT. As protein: CATSRVPAGEVPDTQYF. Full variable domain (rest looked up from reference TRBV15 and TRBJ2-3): DAMVIQNPRYQVTQFGKPVTLSCSQTLNHNVMYWYQQKSSQAPKLLFHYYDKDFNNEADTPDNFQSRRPNTSFCFLDIRSPGLGDTAMYLCATSRVPAGEVPDTQYFGPGTRLTVL.

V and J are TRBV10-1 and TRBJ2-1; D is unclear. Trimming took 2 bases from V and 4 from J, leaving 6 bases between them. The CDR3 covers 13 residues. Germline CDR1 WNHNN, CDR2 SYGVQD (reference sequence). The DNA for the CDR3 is TGCGCCAGCAGTGAGGACCATTACAATGAGCAGTTCTTC. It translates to CASSEDHYNEQFF.

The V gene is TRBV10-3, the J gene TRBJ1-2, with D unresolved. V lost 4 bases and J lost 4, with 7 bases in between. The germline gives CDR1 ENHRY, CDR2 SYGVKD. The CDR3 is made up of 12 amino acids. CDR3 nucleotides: TGTGCCATCAGTGGGGAATCCTATGGCTACACCTTC. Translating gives CAISGESYGYTF.

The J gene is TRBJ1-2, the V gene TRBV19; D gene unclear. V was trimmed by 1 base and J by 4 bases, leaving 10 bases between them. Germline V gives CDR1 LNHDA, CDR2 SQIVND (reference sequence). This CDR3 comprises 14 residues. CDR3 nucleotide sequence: TGTGCCAGTAGTATAGGCGGACGCAGCTATGGCTACACCTTC. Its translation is CASSIGGRSYGYTF.

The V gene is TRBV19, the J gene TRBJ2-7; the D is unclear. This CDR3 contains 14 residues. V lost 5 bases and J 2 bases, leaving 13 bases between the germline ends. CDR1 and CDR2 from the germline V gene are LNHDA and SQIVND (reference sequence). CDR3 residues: CASSGGELAYEQYF. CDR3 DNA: TGTGCCAGTAGTGGTGGGGAATTAGCCTACGAGCAGTACTTC.

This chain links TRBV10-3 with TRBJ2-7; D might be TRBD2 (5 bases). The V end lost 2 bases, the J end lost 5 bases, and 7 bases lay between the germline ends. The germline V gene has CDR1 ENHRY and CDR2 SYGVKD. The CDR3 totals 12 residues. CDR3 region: CAISERGHEQYF. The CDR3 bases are TGTGCCATCAGTGAGCGAGGGCACGAGCAGTACTTC.

The CDR3: CASSGASSNSPLHF. The CDR3 DNA reads as TGTGCCAGCAGCGGGGCAAGTTCTAATTCACCCCTCCACTTT. The V gene is TRBV5-4, the J gene TRBJ1-6; D may be TRBD1 (5 bases). CDR1 SGHNT and CDR2 YYREEE come from the germline V gene (reference sequence). The germline V and J ends were trimmed by 4 bases and 6 bases, with 11 bases remaining between them. CDR3 length: 14 amino acids.